This T cell receptor (beta chain) originates from a study of blood T cell repertoires in COVID-19. The assay was immunoSEQ multiplex PCR, and TCRdb's table has in-frame clones only and misses some. The sample has 180,000 or so clones, more than 70% seen once. This TCR was recovered from a woman between 45 and 60 years old in a cohort exposed to, infected with or recovered from COVID-19 (not recorded which). Source material: PBMCs or T cells enriched from blood (not recorded which).

In DNA form, the CDR3 reads TGTGCCTGGAGTGTGGGGCCTTTGGAGGGTCTTATGTATTTT. This translates into CAWSVGPLEGLMYF. The J gene is TRBJ2-3, the V gene TRBV30, with D perhaps matching TRBD2 (6 bases). Deletions cut 0 bases from V and 14 bases from J, with 21 bases between. The CDR3 totals 14 residues. Germline V gene sequence: CDR1 GTSNPN, CDR2 SVGIG (reference sequence).